Following are 14 T cell receptor beta chains from one sample sequenced in a study of control samples from healthy donors and cancer patients. TCRdb's table, derived via immunoSEQ multiplex PCR, lists solely in-frame clones and lacks some. The data contain about 59,000 clones, roughly nine tenths of them singletons. The specimen was PBMCs. The receptor set was obtained from a man aged 40-55 years with colorectal cancer.

The rearrangement uses TRBV5-1 and TRBJ2-7; 11 bases match TRBD2. Trimming took 2 bases from V and 6 from J; bases not matched to a gene: 4. Germline CDR1 is SGHRS and CDR2 is YFSETQ. This CDR3 has 14 residues. CDR3 loop: CASSFGLAGGEQYF. CDR3 in DNA: TGCGCCAGCAGCTTTGGTCTAGCGGGGGGCGAGCAGTACTTC.

The chain recombines TRBV7-2 with TRBJ1-5; no clear D gene. The V end lost 4 bases, the J end lost 1 base, and 5 bases lay between the germline ends. CDR1 and CDR2 from the germline V gene are SGHTA and FQGNSA. The CDR3 covers 13 residues. The CDR3 sequence is CASSSDSNQPQHF. CDR3 DNA sequence: TGTGCCAGCAGCTCCGACAGCAATCAGCCCCAGCATTTT.

The chain carries TRBV4-3 and TRBJ1-6, with a possible D match to TRBD1 (5 bases). Germline CDR1 LGHNA, CDR2 YSLEER. The CDR3 covers 15 residues. Trimming pared 2 bases from V and 6 bases from J, leaving 11 bases between. CDR3 region: CASSQYDRGNSPLHF. CDR3 in DNA: TGCGCCAGCAGCCAATACGACAGAGGTAATTCACCCCTCCACTTT.

The chain couples TRBV2 to TRBJ1-1; TRBD1 matches at 8 bases. The germline V gene has CDR1 SNHLY and CDR2 FYNNEI. The ends lost 6 bases at V and 4 bases at J; junction bases unmatched: 7. This CDR3 has 14 amino acids. For the CDR3, the DNA is TGTGCCAGCAGCCTTGGACAGGGCGTCACTGAAGCTTTCTTT. Encoded protein: CASSLGQGVTEAFF.

The chain has TRBV27 and TRBJ2-1; tentative D call: TRBD1 (6 bases). In germline, CDR1 is MNHEY, CDR2 SMNVEV (reference sequence). V was cut by 5 bases and J by 8 bases, with 13 bases left in between. The CDR3 covers 13 residues. The CDR3 protein is CASSLLGTYEQFF. CDR3 DNA: TGTGCCAGCAGTCTCCTAGGGACATATGAGCAGTTCTTC.

This clone occurred once. The genes are TRBV4-2 and TRBJ1-1; D is ambiguous. The length of the CDR3 is 15 residues. The germline CDR1 and CDR2 sequences are LGHNA and YNFKEQ. V was pared by 2 bases and J by 1 base, with 11 bases between. CDR3 DNA: TGTGCCAGCAGCCAACCTGACTTCCAGAACACTGAAGCTTTCTTT. Protein sequence: CASSQPDFQNTEAFF.

The DNA for the CDR3 is TGTGCCACCAGCAGAGAAACACAGGGAGTGCGGGGCTACACCTTC. It is translated as CATSRETQGVRGYTF. The V and J genes are TRBV15 and TRBJ1-2, with D perhaps matching TRBD1 (6 bases). CDR3 size: 15 residues. Germline values: CDR1 LNHNV, CDR2 YYDKDF (reference sequence). V was trimmed by 0 bases and J by 8 bases, leaving 16 bases between them.

The chain has TRBV6-5 and TRBJ2-1; TRBD1 matches at 9 bases. Germline V gene lookup returns CDR1 MNHEY and CDR2 SVGAGI. The CDR3 has 16 residues. Trimming took 0 bases from V and 4 from J; bases not matched to a gene: 4. The CDR3 spells CASSYSGTGLYNEQFF. The CDR3 DNA is TGTGCCAGCAGTTACTCGGGGACAGGGTTATACAATGAGCAGTTCTTC.

The rearrangement uses TRBV14 and TRBJ1-2; TRBD1 aligns across 7 bases. V was pared by 5 bases and J by 12 bases, with 12 bases of the junction left unmatched. The germline V gene has CDR1 SGHDN and CDR2 FVKESK. The CDR3 contains 13 residues. The DNA for the CDR3 is TGTGCCAGCAGCGCGACCTGGACAGGCCCCCACACCTTC. Its protein is CASSATWTGPHTF.

The chain links TRBV2 to TRBJ2-5, with TRBD2 matching 10 bases. The CDR3 runs to 15 residues. Germline V gene sequence: CDR1 SNHLY, CDR2 FYNNEI. Trimming took 6 bases from V and 5 from J; bases not matched to a gene: 9. As DNA, the CDR3 is TGTGCCAGCAGAGTATTAGCGGGGGGTGTGGAGACCCAGTACTTC. It specifies CASRVLAGGVETQYF.

The genes are TRBV19 and TRBJ2-7; the D gene is possibly TRBD2 (7 bases). Between the trimmed V and J ends, which lost 6 bases and 2 bases, there was a span of 20 bases. The length of the CDR3 is 16 residues. Germline V gives CDR1 LNHDA, CDR2 SQIVND (reference sequence). The CDR3 here is CASSPGGAGTPYEQYF. CDR3 nucleotide sequence: TGTGCCAGTAGCCCTGGGGGGGCAGGGACACCCTACGAGCAGTACTTC.

The CDR3 DNA reads TGTGCCAGCAGCTTGGTTGGGTCTAGCGGTTATCTCTACAATGAGCAGTTCTTC. Amino acids: CASSLVGSSGYLYNEQFF. The chain recombines TRBV5-6 with TRBJ2-1; 7 nucleotides align to TRBD2. The V gene's germline CDR1 is SGHDT and CDR2 YYEEEE. CDR3 length equals 18 residues. The V segment lost 0 bases and the J segment 3 bases; nucleotides outside the gene matches: 12.

The CDR3 protein is CASSFDRNNGYTF. In nucleotides, the CDR3 is TGTGCCAGCAGTTTCGACAGGAACAATGGCTACACCTTC. The chain uses TRBV12-3 or TRBV12-4 and TRBJ1-2, with D possibly being TRBD1 (6 bases). Trimming pared 3 bases from V and 6 bases from J, leaving 11 bases between. The CDR3 covers 13 residues.

The V and J genes are TRBV12-3 or TRBV12-4 and TRBJ1-4; D is undetermined. This CDR3 is 11 amino acids long. Deletions cut 5 bases from V and 14 bases from J, with 12 bases between. CDR3 region: CASSRMGPLFF. CDR3 in DNA: TGTGCCAGCAGTAGGATGGGCCCTCTGTTTTTT.